Listed here are 20 T cell receptor beta chains from one sample, sequenced in a study of metastatic and nonmetastatic thyroid tumors (dated by TCRdb to about 2020). Libraries were constructed by PCR. This sample was sequenced with an Illumina HiSeq 4000. TCRdb itself trimmed the public reads at Q25 with fastp, ran MiXCR and retained productive beta chains. Here the sample has roughly 35,000 clones; about 40% occur a single time. The top ten constitute 22% of the sample. No treatment had been received by any patient before thyroid surgery. Material for sequencing was tumor tissue. The receptor source for this set is a female donor with papillary thyroid cancer or a benign thyroid nodule (not recorded which). Some clones in this sample may be carry-over from other donors' samples.

Concerning this clone: One end of the junction does not line up with germline, which may come from a read error. The V gene is TRBV11-2, the J gene TRBJ2-3; 8 nucleotides match TRBD1. The germline V gene has CDR1 SGHAT and CDR2 FQNNGV. This CDR3 has 13 residues. CDR3 bases: TGTGCCAGCAGCTTAGATGGGACAGGTACGCAGTATTTT. Translated: CASSLDGTGTQYF.

The chain uses TRBV6-2 or TRBV6-3 and TRBJ2-5; D unresolved. Germline V gives CDR1 MNHEY, CDR2 SVGEGT. Trimming cost V 7 bases and J 3 bases, with 9 bases left between them. The CDR3 sequence is 12 residues long. CDR3 DNA sequence: TGTGCCAGCACCCACAAGGAAGAGACCCAGTACTTC. Its protein product is CASTHKEETQYF.

Note on this clone: A clone one base away is much larger, so this may be a read error. V is TRBV11-3 and J is TRBJ2-1; TRBD2 matches at 10 bases. This CDR3 has 13 amino acids. Germline CDR1 reads SGHNT; CDR2 reads YENEEA. DNA of the CDR3: TGTGCCAGCCGGACTAGCGGCTACAATGGGCAGTTCTTC. Its translation: CASRTSGYNGQFF.

This clone showed up just a few times. V gene TRBV6-2 or TRBV6-3 combines with J gene TRBJ2-7, with 8 bases that match TRBD1. There are 14 residues in the CDR3. J lost 0 bases, V lost 6 bases, and 4 bases had no gene match. CDR1 and CDR2 (germline): MNHEY, SVGEGT. CDR3 sequence: CASRGTGDSYEQYF. The CDR3 DNA is TGTGCCAGCAGAGGGACAGGCGACTCCTACGAGCAGTACTTC.

This clone was counted a few times. The CDR3 DNA reads TGTGCCAGCAGTTCCTCTGACACTGAAGCTTTCTTT. It encodes CASSSSDTEAFF. This rearrangement joins TRBV28 to TRBJ1-1; D is undetermined. From germline, CDR1 is MDHEN and CDR2 SYDVKM. The CDR3 contains 12 residues. Trimming stripped 4 bases from V and 3 bases from J, with 6 bases between.

The V and J genes are TRBV28 and TRBJ1-1; a weak D match, TRBD1 (5 bases). The CDR3 consists of 12 residues. Germline CDR1 MDHEN, CDR2 SYDVKM. V was clipped by 7 bases and J by 4 bases, with 10 bases between them. The CDR3 DNA sequence: TGTGCCAGCACATGGGGGGGCACTGAAGCTTTCTTT. Its protein product is CASTWGGTEAFF.

DNA of the CDR3: TGTGCCAGCAGCTTTGCACAGGGGGAATCACCCCTCCACTTT. Its protein product is CASSFAQGESPLHF. The chain is built from TRBV7-8 and TRBJ1-6, with 8 bases that match TRBD1. Germline values: CDR1 SGHVS, CDR2 FQNEAQ. V gave up 3 bases and J gave up 10 bases; unmatched junction bases: 5. CDR3 length equals 14 residues.

The chain is built from TRBV12-3 or TRBV12-4 and TRBJ1-1, with D possibly being TRBD1 (5 bases). Trimming removed 2 bases from V and 1 base from J, with 17 bases in between. This CDR3 comprises 17 residues. CDR3 sequence reads: CASSLMGQGRTNTEAFF. In DNA form, the CDR3 reads TGTGCCAGCAGTTTAATGGGGCAGGGAAGGACGAACACTGAAGCTTTCTTT.

The chain joins TRBV11-2 to TRBJ2-3, with a possible D match to TRBD2 (6 bases). The CDR3 totals 17 residues. Looked up from germline, CDR1 is SGHAT and CDR2 is FQNNGV. Deletions cut 5 bases from V and 8 bases from J, with 26 bases between. CDR3 DNA sequence: TGTGCCAGCAGCCCGCGGGGCCCCGCACAGATCGGCGGTACGCAGTATTTT. This translates into CASSPRGPAQIGGTQYF.

In its sample, this clone was seen a few times. The chain combines TRBV6-2 or TRBV6-3 with TRBJ1-6; the match to TRBD1 covers 9 bases. CDR1 is MNHEY and CDR2 is SVGEGT in the germline V gene. J was trimmed by 5 bases and V by 0 bases; bases with no gene match: 8. The CDR3 sequence is 18 residues long. The DNA for the CDR3 is TGTGCCAGCAGTTACTCGTCTTTTCGGACAGGGGATAATTCACCCCTCCACTTT. It translates to CASSYSSFRTGDNSPLHF.

This clone occurred many times. The V and J genes are TRBV5-4 and TRBJ2-2; 10 nucleotides match TRBD1. The germline gives CDR1 SGHNT, CDR2 YYREEE (reference sequence). V trimming: 4 bases; J trimming: 5 bases; junction bases outside the gene matches: 5. The CDR3 loop spans 15 amino acids. CDR3: CASSLDRGLTGELFF. The CDR3 DNA is TGTGCCAGCAGCCTGGACAGGGGGTTGACCGGGGAGCTGTTTTTT.

This clone was seen a handful of times. V and J are TRBV9 and TRBJ2-3; D not resolved. Trimming took off 3 bases at V and 6 bases at J, with 8 bases between the two ends. CDR3 length equals 12 residues. The germline CDR1 and CDR2 sequences are SGDLS and YYNGEE. The CDR3 here is CASSAQEDTQYF. In DNA, the CDR3 is TGTGCCAGCAGCGCTCAGGAGGATACGCAGTATTTT.

This clone showed up just once. This chain joins TRBV20-1 and TRBJ2-3; 9 nucleotides line up with TRBD2. The V and J ends lost 7 bases and 6 bases, in that order; junction bases with no gene match: 11. This CDR3 has 14 amino acids. The germline gives CDR1 DFQATT, CDR2 SNEGSKA (reference sequence). Here the CDR3 DNA reads TGCAGTGGAGGGACCTCTGCGGGAGGGGATACGCAGTATTTT. Its translation: CSGGTSAGGDTQYF.

A few counts support this clone. The rearrangement joins TRBV6-2 or TRBV6-3 to TRBJ1-2; the D gene is possibly TRBD1 (6 bases). CDR1 is MNHEY and CDR2 is SVGEGT in the germline V gene. The CDR3 covers 14 residues. The germline V and J ends were trimmed by 5 bases and 6 bases, with 16 bases remaining between them. Written as DNA, the CDR3 is TGTGCCAGCAGTCGGTACGCAGGGGACGATGGCTACACCTTC. Translation: CASSRYAGDDGYTF.

The chain couples TRBV27 to TRBJ2-5, with no clear D. Germline V gives CDR1 MNHEY, CDR2 SMNVEV (reference sequence). V lost 6 bases and J lost 1, with 9 bases in between. This CDR3 is built from 13 residues. The CDR3 spells CASSMVGQETQYF. The CDR3 DNA reads as TGTGCCAGCAGCATGGTAGGCCAAGAGACCCAGTACTTC.

The rearrangement uses TRBV28 and TRBJ1-6, with a tentative D call TRBD1 (5 bases). The CDR3 extends over 15 amino acids. From germline, CDR1 is MDHEN and CDR2 SYDVKM. Trimming took off 3 bases at V and 5 bases at J, with 11 bases between the two ends. For the CDR3, the DNA is TGTGCCAGCAGTTTTGTCCTCAGGGATAATTCACCCCTCCACTTT. Translated, it gives CASSFVLRDNSPLHF.

The rearrangement uses TRBV11-3 and TRBJ1-3; 7 bases are a match to TRBD1. V lost 1 base, J lost 0 bases, and 3 bases stayed unmatched. Germline CDR1 is SGHNT and CDR2 is YENEEA. The CDR3 runs to 16 residues. In DNA form, the CDR3 reads TGTGCCAGCAGCTTAGGGGACAGTAACTCTGGAAACACCATATATTTT. It specifies CASSLGDSNSGNTIYF.

This rearrangement joins TRBV19 to TRBJ1-5; no clear D gene. Trimming took off 7 bases at V and 2 bases at J, with 12 bases between the two ends. Germline CDR1 and CDR2: LNHDA and SQIVND (reference sequence). The CDR3 loop spans 14 amino acids. CDR3 amino acids: CASNGGRRNQPQHF. The CDR3 nucleotides are TGTGCCAGTAACGGAGGGCGCCGCAATCAGCCCCAGCATTTT. Combining the CDR3 with reference TRBV19 and TRBJ1-5 gives the whole variable domain DGGITQSPKYLFRKEGQNVTLSCEQNLNHDAMYWYRQDPGQGLRLIYYSQIVNDFQKGDIAEGYSVSREKKESFPLTVTSAQKNPTAFYLCASNGGRRNQPQHFGDGTRLSIL.

The chain uses TRBV20-1 and TRBJ2-5, with TRBD2 identical over 7 bases. Trimming removed 5 bases from V and 4 bases from J; junction bases left unmatched: 7. From germline, CDR1 is DFQATT and CDR2 SNEGSKA (reference sequence). The CDR3 has 13 residues. The CDR3 loop is CSAEARGSETQYF. CDR3 coding DNA: TGCAGTGCTGAAGCGCGGGGGTCAGAGACCCAGTACTTC.

In this sample, this clone turned up a few times. V is TRBV29-1 and J is TRBJ2-7, with 8 nucleotides matching TRBD1. V shed 7 bases and J 3 bases; nucleotides not matched to a gene: 8. CDR3 size: 13 residues. CDR1 and CDR2 from the germline V gene are SQVTM and ANQGSEA. CDR3 sequence reads: CSGILTGDYEQYF. The CDR3 DNA sequence: TGCAGCGGAATTCTGACAGGGGACTACGAGCAGTACTTC.